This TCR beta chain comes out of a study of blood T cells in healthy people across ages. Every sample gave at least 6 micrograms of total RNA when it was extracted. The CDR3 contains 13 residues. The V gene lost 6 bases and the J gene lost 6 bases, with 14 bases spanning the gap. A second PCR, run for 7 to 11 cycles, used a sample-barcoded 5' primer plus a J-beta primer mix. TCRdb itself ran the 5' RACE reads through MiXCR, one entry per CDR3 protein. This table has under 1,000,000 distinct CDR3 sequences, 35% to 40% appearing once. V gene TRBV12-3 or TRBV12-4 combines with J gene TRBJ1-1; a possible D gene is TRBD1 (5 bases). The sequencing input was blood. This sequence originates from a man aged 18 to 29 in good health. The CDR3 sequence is CASSLPGGSEAFF. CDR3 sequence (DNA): TGTGCCAGCAGCCTACCGGGGGGTTCTGAAGCTTTCTTT.